This T cell receptor beta chain stems from a study of memory CD4+ T cells and cytomegalovirus serostatus. The protocol was immunoSEQ multiplex PCR, while the TCRdb copy is restricted to in-frame clones and leaves out a portion. The table shows tens of thousands of clones, with under 80% occurring only once. The sort gate was single viable CD3+CD4+CD8-CD45RO+ cells for memory CD4+ T cells. The ends were cut back, 6 bases at V and 8 bases at J, with 13 bases in the middle. The CDR3 has 12 residues. The germline V gene encodes CDR1 MNHNY and CDR2 SVGAGI (reference sequence). The sequencing sample was made of memory CD4+ T cells from blood. The TCR sequence derives from an adult in good health and CMV-seronegative. The chain couples TRBV6-6 to TRBJ1-2; no definite D call. CDR3 protein: CASSTFGVGYTF. The DNA for the CDR3 is TGTGCCAGCAGCACTTTCGGGGTCGGCTACACCTTC.